These 9 T cell receptor beta chains originate from one sample sequenced in a study of Graves' ophthalmopathy and Graves' hyperthyroidism. For repertoire sequencing, the TCR beta CDR3 regions were amplified from RNA transcripts. RT-PCR in the first round used HTBI primers; a second-round multiplex PCR followed. TCRdb passed the multiplex PCR reads through MiXCR, listing each CDR3 protein once. There are over 650,000 distinct CDR3 sequences in the sample; roughly 39% occur only once, and over 2.5% lies in the top ten. The sequenced sample consisted of peripheral blood. These receptors all come from an adult man with Graves' ophthalmopathy.

This clonotype has at least ten counts. For the CDR3, the DNA is TGCAGTGCTAGGGCCGGGACAGGACAGTGGACCCAGTACTTC. It yields the protein CSARAGTGQWTQYF. This chain connects TRBV20-1 to TRBJ2-5, with 8 bases that match TRBD1. The CDR3 is made up of 14 amino acids. With V trimmed by 3 bases and J by 7 bases, 10 bases remained unmatched. Per germline, CDR1 DFQATT and CDR2 SNEGSKA (reference sequence).

In the case of this clonotype: The conserved phenylalanine or tryptophan normally closing the CDR3 is absent here, so this likely arose from a read error. The limits of the CDR3 on the DNA are not certain, so only TCRdb's listed CDR3 is given. The chain uses TRBV9 and TRBJ1-1. The CDR3 totals 9 residues, both ends included. CDR1 and CDR2 (germline): SGDLS, YYNGEE. CDR3 residues: CASSVGAFS.

This clonotype has just a few counts. The rearrangement joins TRBV12-3 or TRBV12-4 to TRBJ2-3; 12 positions agree with TRBD2. V lost 5 bases to trimming and J lost 2 bases; unmatched junction nucleotides: 5. The CDR3 runs to 16 residues. CDR3 protein: CASSDSSGGATDTQYF. In DNA, the CDR3 is TGTGCCAGCAGTGACTCTAGCGGGGGGGCCACAGATACGCAGTATTTT.

This sequence joins TRBV15 and TRBJ2-5; 11 positions agree with TRBD1. The germline V gene encodes CDR1 LNHNV and CDR2 YYDKDF (reference sequence). V lost 1 base and J lost 3; bases outside the gene matches: 1. This CDR3 region has 15 residues. This CDR3 is CATSRGTGGEETQYF. The CDR3 DNA reads TGTGCCACCAGCAGAGGGACAGGGGGCGAAGAGACCCAGTACTTC.

The chain is built from TRBV10-3 and TRBJ1-1, with D hard to call. Trimming removed 10 bases at V and 7 bases at J, with 16 bases between. CDR3 size: 12 residues. Germline V CDR1 and CDR2: ENHRY, SYGVKD. The CDR3 bases are TGTGCCAGTACGGGAGGGAATAATGAAGCTTTCTTT. It is translated as CASTGGNNEAFF.

This clonotype showed up many times. The V gene is TRBV2, the J gene TRBJ1-4; no reliable D call. CDR1 is SNHLY, CDR2 FYNNEI, per germline. The CDR3 is made up of 11 amino acids. The V and J ends lost 8 bases and 1 base respectively, with 2 bases between them. The CDR3 reads CASLTNEKLFF. The CDR3 DNA sequence: TGTGCCAGCTTAACTAATGAAAAACTGTTTTTT.

The sample holds many counts of this clonotype. This chain uses TRBV15 with TRBJ2-7, with a weak D call TRBD1 (5 bases). The CDR3 is 15 amino acids. The germline V and J ends were trimmed by 0 bases and 1 base, with 10 bases remaining between them. CDR1 is LNHNV and CDR2 is YYDKDF in the germline V gene (reference sequence). DNA of the CDR3: TGTGCCACCAGCAGAGAGGCAGGGCCATCCTACGAGCAGTACTTC. It codes for CATSREAGPSYEQYF.

The V gene is TRBV15, the J gene TRBJ2-5; possibly TRBD2 for D (5 bases). The CDR3 sequence is 16 residues long. Trimming pared 3 bases from V and 2 bases from J, leaving 16 bases between. Germline loops: CDR1 LNHNV, CDR2 YYDKDF (reference sequence). The CDR3 region has the DNA TGTGCCACCAGCAGCCACCGGGATGTCCTACAAGAGACCCAGTACTTC. Amino acid sequence: CATSSHRDVLQETQYF.

A word on this clonotype: It may be a read error: a sequence one base away is much more abundant. The chain carries TRBV4-2 and TRBJ1-1; no firm D call. Germline V gene sequence: CDR1 LGHNA, CDR2 YNFKEQ. The CDR3 has 16 amino acids. As DNA, the CDR3 is TGTGCCGGCAGCCAAAGCCGGGGTTTGAGGAACACTGAAGCTTTCTTT. Residues: CAGSQSRGLRNTEAFF.